This T cell receptor (beta chain) was captured by sequencing in a study of radiotherapy plus CTLA-4 blockade in lung cancer. Regarding the study as a whole: In blood, tumor-derived TCR clones expanded after radiotherapy plus ipilimumab.

Only one count was recorded for this clone. The antigen is undetermined. Looked up from germline, CDR1 is SNHLY and CDR2 is FYNNEI. The CDR3 covers 17 residues. Method: immunoSEQ multiplex PCR; TCRdb's copy keeps in-frame clones and lacks some. The top ten clones hold about 3.3% of a sample with 40,000 to 60,000 clones, 82% of them seen once. Enrolled patients, whose metastatic non-small-cell lung cancer was chemo-refractory, received focal radiation plus CTLA-4 blockade with ipilimumab. This clonotype originated in a human donor with non-small cell lung cancer who had stable disease on radiotherapy plus ipilimumab. The sample in question was peripheral blood, obtained from a patient treated with radiotherapy plus ipilimumab. V is TRBV2 and J is TRBJ2-5; TRBD2 matches at 12 bases. The J call may be mistaken, given a closer DNA end match to TRBJ2-7. The CDR3 spells CASSEGLAGGLKAEQYF. In DNA form, the CDR3 reads TGTGCCAGCAGTGAAGGGCTAGCGGGAGGGCTGAAAGCCGAGCAGTACTTC.